A selection of T cell receptor beta chains follows, all from one sample in a study of regulatory T cells in long-lasting Graves disease. TCRdb reprocessed the multiplex PCR reads with MiXCR, giving one entry per CDR3 protein. The sample lists 680,000 or so distinct CDR3 sequences, approximately 15% occurring once. The sample also formed part of further work on T cells in Graves' hyperthyroidism and ophthalmopathy.

The sequenced sample was peripheral blood mononuclear cells (PBMCs), obtained at new diagnosis, from a patient treated with antithyroid drugs. These receptors originate from a woman in her thirties with Graves disease. CDR3s include the opening cysteine and the closing phenylalanine or tryptophan. The D gene is left open where the match is weak. A row's size may be missing; if present it is once, few, many or a size class.

J gene: TRBJ2-1; clone size: .; V gene: TRBV13; D gene: .; CDR3 DNA: TGTGCCAGCAGCCCCAACCCCCCCCATGAGCAGTTCTTC; CDR3 protein: CASSPNPPHEQFF
J gene: TRBJ1-3; clone size: few; V gene: TRBV3-1; D gene: TRBD1; CDR3 DNA: TGTGCCAGCAGCCAAGGACAGGGGGTTAACACCATATATTTT; CDR3 protein: CASSQGQGVNTIYF
J gene: TRBJ1-1; clone size: .; V gene: TRBV19; D gene: .; CDR3 DNA: TGTGCCAGTAGTATTCGGTTAGAAGCTTTCTTT; CDR3 protein: CASSIRLEAFF
J gene: TRBJ2-2; clone size: .; V gene: TRBV7-6; D gene: TRBD1; CDR3 DNA: TGTGCCAGCAGCTTAGCGGCCACAGGGGGCAACACCGGGGAGCTGCTTTTT; CDR3 protein: CASSLAATGGNTGELLF
J gene: TRBJ2-3; clone size: many; V gene: TRBV7-3; D gene: .; CDR3 DNA: TGTGCCAGCAGCCCGGCGCTAGCGCTCACAGATACGCAGTATTTT; CDR3 protein: CASSPALALTDTQYF
J gene: TRBJ2-7; clone size: .; V gene: TRBV4-1; D gene: .; CDR3 DNA: TGCGCCAGCACCTCCGGGGGGACGACAGGGAACGAGCAGTACTTC; CDR3 protein: CASTSGGTTGNEQYF
J gene: TRBJ1-1; clone size: many; V gene: TRBV2; D gene: TRBD1; CDR3 DNA: TGTGCCAGCAGTGAAGCGCGGGGACAGGGTGGGCCTGAAGCTTTCTTT; CDR3 protein: CASSEARGQGGPEAFF
J gene: TRBJ2-4; clone size: few; V gene: TRBV6-1; D gene: .; CDR3 DNA: TGTGCCAGCACCCCCGCAGGGGCAAACATTCAGTACTTC; CDR3 protein: CASTPAGANIQYF
J gene: TRBJ2-7; clone size: few; V gene: TRBV6-1; D gene: .; CDR3 DNA: TGTGCCAGCAGCCGCCGTGGGGTGGGGACATCCTACGAGCAGTACTTC; CDR3 protein: CASSRRGVGTSYEQYF
J gene: TRBJ1-4; clone size: many; V gene: TRBV20-1; D gene: .; CDR3 DNA: TGCAGTGCCGTCCGACAGAATGAAAAACTGTTTTTT; CDR3 protein: CSAVRQNEKLFF
J gene: TRBJ2-1; clone size: few; V gene: TRBV6-5; D gene: .; CDR3 DNA: TGTGCCAGCAGTTACTCGGGGCGTCTAAGCTCCTACAATGAGCAGTTCTTC; CDR3 protein: CASSYSGRLSSYNEQFF
J gene: TRBJ2-5; clone size: few; V gene: TRBV12-5; D gene: .; CDR3 DNA: TGTGCTAGTGGTTTGTTCTCCGGGACTCTGTTAGAGACCCAGTACTTC; CDR3 protein: CASGLFSGTLLETQYF
J gene: TRBJ1-5; clone size: few; V gene: TRBV19; D gene: .; CDR3 DNA: TGTGCCAGTAGTATCCTGGCGGCAGATCAGCCCCAGCATTTT; CDR3 protein: CASSILAADQPQHF
J gene: TRBJ2-7; clone size: many; V gene: TRBV28; D gene: .; CDR3 DNA: TGTGCCAGCAGTGGTTCCGTCGACGAGCAGTACTTC; CDR3 protein: CASSGSVDEQYF
J gene: TRBJ2-7; clone size: .; V gene: TRBV30; D gene: .; CDR3 DNA: TGTGCCTGTGAGACTAGACGTTCGGGCGAGCAGTACTTC; CDR3 protein: CACETRRSGEQYF
J gene: TRBJ2-4; clone size: .; V gene: TRBV7-9; D gene: .; CDR3 DNA: TGTGCCAGCAGCTTAGCGCGGGACTCTACACCCGGAGGGAGAAACATTCAGTACTTC; CDR3 protein: CASSLARDSTPGGRNIQYF
J gene: TRBJ2-7; clone size: .; V gene: TRBV18; D gene: .; CDR3 DNA: TGTGCCAGCTCCCAATCGGAGGGACCAACCTACGAGCAGTACTTC; CDR3 protein: CASSQSEGPTYEQYF
J gene: TRBJ2-1; clone size: many; V gene: TRBV20-1; D gene: TRBD2; CDR3 DNA: TGCAGTGCGTTGGGACTAGCGGGAGTAGGTGAGCAGTTCTTC; CDR3 protein: CSALGLAGVGEQFF
J gene: TRBJ1-4; clone size: .; V gene: TRBV5-1; D gene: .; CDR3 DNA: TGCGCCAGCAGCTCGATCGGCGGGGGACAAGAACTGTTTTTT; CDR3 protein: CASSSIGGGQELFF
J gene: TRBJ1-1; clone size: few; V gene: TRBV18; D gene: .; CDR3 DNA: TGTGCCAGCTCACCACGGGAACAGGGCGGCACTGAAGCTTTCTTT; CDR3 protein: CASSPREQGGTEAFF
J gene: TRBJ2-1; clone size: many; V gene: TRBV11-1; D gene: TRBD2; CDR3 DNA: TGTGCCAGCAGCTTAGACGGACTAGACCTCAATGAGCAGTTCTTC; CDR3 protein: CASSLDGLDLNEQFF
J gene: TRBJ2-2; clone size: few; V gene: TRBV30; D gene: .; CDR3 DNA: TGTGCCCTCCTAGGCACCACCGGGGAGCTGTTTTTT; CDR3 protein: CALLGTTGELFF
J gene: TRBJ1-3; clone size: .; V gene: TRBV5-6; D gene: .; CDR3 DNA: TGTGCCAGCAGCTTCTGGACTCAGCTCGTGGGAAACACCATATATTTT; CDR3 protein: CASSFWTQLVGNTIYF
J gene: TRBJ2-7; clone size: many; V gene: TRBV28; D gene: .; CDR3 DNA: TGTGCCAGCAGTTCAGGATTTTGGACCTACGAGCAGTACTTC; CDR3 protein: CASSSGFWTYEQYF
J gene: TRBJ2-7; clone size: many; V gene: TRBV5-1; D gene: .; CDR3 DNA: TGCGCCAGCAGCTTTAGTCCGAGACTAGGGGGATACGAGCAGTACTTC; CDR3 protein: CASSFSPRLGGYEQYF
J gene: TRBJ2-3; clone size: many; V gene: TRBV29-1; D gene: TRBD1; CDR3 DNA: TGCAGCGTTCCTCGGGACAGAACGGATACGCAGTATTTT; CDR3 protein: CSVPRDRTDTQYF
J gene: TRBJ2-3; clone size: many; V gene: TRBV27; D gene: .; CDR3 DNA: TGTGCCAGCAGGGCCCCTAGCAGTGACACAGATACGCAGTATTTT; CDR3 protein: CASRAPSSDTDTQYF
J gene: TRBJ2-7; clone size: many; V gene: TRBV28; D gene: .; CDR3 DNA: TGTGCCAGCACAGTTGTCCCCCCGGGCGAGCAGTACTTC; CDR3 protein: CASTVVPPGEQYF
J gene: TRBJ1-2; clone size: many; V gene: TRBV12-3/TRBV12-4; D gene: TRBD1; CDR3 DNA: TGTGCCAGCCGGACAGGGCTGGACTATGGCTACACCTTC; CDR3 protein: CASRTGLDYGYTF
J gene: TRBJ1-4; clone size: .; V gene: TRBV19; D gene: .; CDR3 DNA: TGTGCCAGTAGTCTTAACAGGATGGTTAATGAAAAACTGTTTTTT; CDR3 protein: CASSLNRMVNEKLFF
J gene: TRBJ2-6; clone size: .; V gene: TRBV6-1; D gene: .; CDR3 DNA: TGTGCCAGCAGTGGGACAGCCACGAGGGGGGCCAACGTCCTGACTTTC; CDR3 protein: CASSGTATRGANVLTF
J gene: TRBJ2-7; clone size: .; V gene: TRBV10-3; D gene: .; CDR3 DNA: TGTGCCTCCTCAGGGGGGAGTAGAGGCTCCTACGAGCAGTACTTC; CDR3 protein: CASSGGSRGSYEQYF
J gene: TRBJ1-1; clone size: many; V gene: TRBV7-8; D gene: TRBD1; CDR3 DNA: TGTGCCAGCAGCTTAGCCGGACAGGGTAGGCTAGCTTTCTTT; CDR3 protein: CASSLAGQGRLAFF
J gene: TRBJ1-1; clone size: many; V gene: TRBV2; D gene: TRBD1; CDR3 DNA: TGTGCCAGCAGTGAAAGGACAGGGGACACTGAAGCTTTCTTT; CDR3 protein: CASSERTGDTEAFF
J gene: TRBJ2-7; clone size: few; V gene: TRBV7-9; D gene: TRBD1; CDR3 DNA: TGTGCCAGCAGCTCAAGTCGGGACAGAGCCTACGAGCAGTACTTC; CDR3 protein: CASSSSRDRAYEQYF
J gene: TRBJ1-2; clone size: many; V gene: TRBV2; D gene: .; CDR3 DNA: TGTGCCAGCAGTAACCGGGACAACCTTTATGGCTACACCTTC; CDR3 protein: CASSNRDNLYGYTF
J gene: TRBJ2-1; clone size: many; V gene: TRBV5-8; D gene: .; CDR3 DNA: TGTGCCAGCAGCTTGGTGGATAGCTCCTACAATGAGCAGTTCTTC; CDR3 protein: CASSLVDSSYNEQFF
J gene: TRBJ1-2; clone size: few; V gene: TRBV18; D gene: TRBD1; CDR3 DNA: TGTGCCAGCTCACCAACGGACAGGGGACTACGTCGAGGCTACACCTTC; CDR3 protein: CASSPTDRGLRRGYTF
J gene: TRBJ1-2; clone size: many; V gene: TRBV9; D gene: .; CDR3 DNA: TGTGCCAGCAGCGTAGAGGACGGAAGAAACTATGGCTACACCTTC; CDR3 protein: CASSVEDGRNYGYTF
J gene: TRBJ2-1; clone size: few; V gene: TRBV19; D gene: .; CDR3 DNA: TGTGCCAGTAGTATGGTAAGGGGGTCGAACTACAATGAGCAGTTCTTC; CDR3 protein: CASSMVRGSNYNEQFF
J gene: TRBJ2-5; clone size: few; V gene: TRBV5-1; D gene: TRBD2; CDR3 DNA: TGCGCCAGCAGCACGGGACTAGCGGGAGTCGAGACCCAGTACTTC; CDR3 protein: CASSTGLAGVETQYF
J gene: TRBJ1-6; clone size: many; V gene: TRBV27; D gene: TRBD1; CDR3 DNA: TGTGCCAGCAGTCTGGGACAGGGGGCTAATTCACCCCTCCACTTT; CDR3 protein: CASSLGQGANSPLHF
J gene: TRBJ1-1; clone size: many; V gene: TRBV28; D gene: .; CDR3 DNA: TGTGCCAGCAGTTTTCTTCGGACGGGAGAAGCTTTCTTT; CDR3 protein: CASSFLRTGEAFF
J gene: TRBJ1-1; clone size: few; V gene: TRBV19; D gene: .; CDR3 DNA: TGTGCCAGTAGTTGGCAGCGTGGGAACACTGAAGCTTTCTTT; CDR3 protein: CASSWQRGNTEAFF
J gene: TRBJ2-5; clone size: many; V gene: TRBV30; D gene: .; CDR3 DNA: TGTGCCTGCCAGGCGGGACAAGAGACCCAGTACTTC; CDR3 protein: CACQAGQETQYF
J gene: TRBJ2-7; clone size: few; V gene: TRBV18; D gene: .; CDR3 DNA: TGTGCCAGCTCGGGCGGGATTGGGCTGACCTACGAGCAGTACTTC; CDR3 protein: CASSGGIGLTYEQYF
J gene: TRBJ1-2; clone size: many; V gene: TRBV25-1; D gene: .; CDR3 DNA: TGTGCCAGCAGTGACGAACCGGGACCGATATATGGCTACACCTTC; CDR3 protein: CASSDEPGPIYGYTF
J gene: TRBJ2-7; clone size: many; V gene: TRBV5-1; D gene: TRBD1; CDR3 DNA: TGTGCCAGCAGGGACAGGGAGTACGAGCAGTACTTC; CDR3 protein: CASRDREYEQYF
J gene: TRBJ1-1; clone size: many; V gene: TRBV7-9; D gene: .; CDR3 DNA: TGTGCCAGCAGTCTTCAGGTTACTAACACTGAAGCTTTCTTT; CDR3 protein: CASSLQVTNTEAFF
J gene: TRBJ1-2; clone size: many; V gene: TRBV28; D gene: .; CDR3 DNA: TGTGCCAGCAGTCGTAGCCGGGACACCCCCCGAGGCTACACCTTC; CDR3 protein: CASSRSRDTPRGYTF
J gene: TRBJ2-5; clone size: .; V gene: TRBV20-1; D gene: TRBD2; CDR3 DNA: TGCAGTGCTAGAGTGGCTAGCGGGATTGAAGAGACCCAGTACTTC; CDR3 protein: CSARVASGIEETQYF
J gene: TRBJ2-7; clone size: many; V gene: TRBV11-2; D gene: .; CDR3 DNA: TGTGCCAGCAGCTTCGGTAGGATGTACGAGCAGTACTTC; CDR3 protein: CASSFGRMYEQYF
J gene: TRBJ1-5; clone size: .; V gene: TRBV24-1; D gene: TRBD1; CDR3 DNA: TGTGCCACCAACTCCGGACAGGGAGGCCAGCCCCAGCATTTT; CDR3 protein: CATNSGQGGQPQHF
J gene: TRBJ1-1; clone size: few; V gene: TRBV7-2; D gene: .; CDR3 DNA: TGTGCCAGCAGCCCGAAGGGGGGCACTGAAGCTTTCTTT; CDR3 protein: CASSPKGGTEAFF